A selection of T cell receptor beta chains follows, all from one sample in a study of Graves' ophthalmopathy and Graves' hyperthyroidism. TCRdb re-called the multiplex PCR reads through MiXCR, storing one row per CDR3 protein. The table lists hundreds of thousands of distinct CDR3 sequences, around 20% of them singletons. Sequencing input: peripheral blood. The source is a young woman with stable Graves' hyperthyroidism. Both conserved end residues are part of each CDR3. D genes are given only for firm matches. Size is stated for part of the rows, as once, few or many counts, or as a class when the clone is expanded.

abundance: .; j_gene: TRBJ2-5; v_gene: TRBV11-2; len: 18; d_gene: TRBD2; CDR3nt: TGTGCCAGCAGCTCAAACAACGCGGGGGGGCCGTACCAAGAGACCCAGTACTTC; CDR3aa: CASSSNNAGGPYQETQYF
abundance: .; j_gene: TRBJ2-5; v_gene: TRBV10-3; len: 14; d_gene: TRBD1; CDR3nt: TGTGCCATCGCCATGACAGGGGGCCTAGAGACCCAGTACTTC; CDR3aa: CAIAMTGGLETQYF
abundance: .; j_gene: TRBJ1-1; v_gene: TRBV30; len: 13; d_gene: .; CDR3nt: TGTGCCTGGACTGAGGGGAGGAACACTGAAGCTTTCTTT; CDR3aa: CAWTEGRNTEAFF
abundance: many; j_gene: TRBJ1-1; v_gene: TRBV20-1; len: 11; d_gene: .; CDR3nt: TGCAGTGCTAGAGATAGGACTGAAGCTTTCTTT; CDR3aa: CSARDRTEAFF
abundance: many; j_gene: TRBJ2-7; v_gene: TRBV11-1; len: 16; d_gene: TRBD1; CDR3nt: TGTGCCAGCAGCCTTACCGGGACAGTCGGCTCCTACGAGCAGTACTTC; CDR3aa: CASSLTGTVGSYEQYF
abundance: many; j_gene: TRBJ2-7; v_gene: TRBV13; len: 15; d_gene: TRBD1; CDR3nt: TGTGCCAGCAGCGCTCCGGGACAGGGCCCCTACGAGCAGTACTTC; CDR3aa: CASSAPGQGPYEQYF
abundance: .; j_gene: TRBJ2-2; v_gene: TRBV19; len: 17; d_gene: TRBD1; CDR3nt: TGTGCCAGTCACACCCACCCCGGGACAGGGTTCACCGGGGAGCTGTTTTTT; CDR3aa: CASHTHPGTGFTGELFF
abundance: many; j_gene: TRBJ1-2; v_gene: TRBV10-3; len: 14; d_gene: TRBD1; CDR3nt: TGTGCCATCTCTCACGGGGCAGGGGGCTCTGGCTACACCTTC; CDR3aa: CAISHGAGGSGYTF
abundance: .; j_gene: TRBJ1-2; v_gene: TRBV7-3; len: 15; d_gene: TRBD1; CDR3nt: TGTGCCAGCAGCGACCCCGGGACAGGGCCCTATGGCTACACCTTC; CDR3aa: CASSDPGTGPYGYTF
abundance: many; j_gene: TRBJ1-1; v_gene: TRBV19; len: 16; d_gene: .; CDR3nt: TGTGCCAGTAGTCCCCGATCAGGGAATTCTAACACTGAAGCTTTCTTT; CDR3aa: CASSPRSGNSNTEAFF
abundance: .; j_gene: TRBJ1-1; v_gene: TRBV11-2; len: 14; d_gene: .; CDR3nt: TGTGCCAGCACCCTGGTCCAAATCGCCACTGAAGCTTTCTTT; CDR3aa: CASTLVQIATEAFF
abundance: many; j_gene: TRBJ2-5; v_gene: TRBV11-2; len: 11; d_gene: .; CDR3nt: TGTGCCATATTTAGGGTGGAGACCCAGTACTTC; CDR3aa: CAIFRVETQYF
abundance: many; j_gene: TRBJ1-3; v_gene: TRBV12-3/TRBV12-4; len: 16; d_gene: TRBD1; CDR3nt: TGTGCCAGCAGACAACGGACAGGGTCGATTGGAAACACCATATATTTT; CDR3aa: CASRQRTGSIGNTIYF
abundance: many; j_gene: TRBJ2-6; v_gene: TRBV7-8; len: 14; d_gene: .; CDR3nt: TGTGCCAGCAGCATACCCTCCGGCGCCAACGTCCTGACTTTC; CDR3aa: CASSIPSGANVLTF
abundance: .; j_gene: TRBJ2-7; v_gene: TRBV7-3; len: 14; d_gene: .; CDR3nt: TGTGCAAGCCCCCCGGGACGGGGTCACTACGAGCAGTACTTC; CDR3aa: CASPPGRGHYEQYF
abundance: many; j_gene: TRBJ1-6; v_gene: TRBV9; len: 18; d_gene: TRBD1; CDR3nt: TGTGCCAGCAGCGTACATCCCCGGACAGGGTCTAAGAATTCACCCCTCCACTTT; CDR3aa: CASSVHPRTGSKNSPLHF
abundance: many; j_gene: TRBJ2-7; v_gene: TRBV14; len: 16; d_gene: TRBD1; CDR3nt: TGTGCCAGCAGCCCGCTGGGACAGGGGGTAACCTACGAGCAGTACTTC; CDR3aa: CASSPLGQGVTYEQYF
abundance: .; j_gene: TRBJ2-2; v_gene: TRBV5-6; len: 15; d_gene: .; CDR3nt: TGTGCCAGCAGTCCTAATCCCGCGGGCACCGGGGAGCTGTTTTTT; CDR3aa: CASSPNPAGTGELFF
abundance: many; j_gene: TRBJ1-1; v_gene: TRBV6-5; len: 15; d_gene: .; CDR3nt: TGTGCCAGCAGTTACTCGGGGGTTGGAGGCACTGAAGCTTTCTTT; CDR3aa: CASSYSGVGGTEAFF
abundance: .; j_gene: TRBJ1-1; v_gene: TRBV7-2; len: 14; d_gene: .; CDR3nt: TGTGCCAGCAGCCCAGACATAAGGAACACTGAAGCTTTCTTT; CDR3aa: CASSPDIRNTEAFF
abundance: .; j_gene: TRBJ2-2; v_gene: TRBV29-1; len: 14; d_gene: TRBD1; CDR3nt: TGCAGCGTTTTCAACAGGGGAAGCGCCGGGGAGCTGTTTTTT; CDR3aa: CSVFNRGSAGELFF
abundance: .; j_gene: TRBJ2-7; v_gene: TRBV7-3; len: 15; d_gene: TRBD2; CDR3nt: TGTGCCAGCAGCTCACGGACTAGTCTGCCCTACGAGCAGTACTTC; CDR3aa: CASSSRTSLPYEQYF
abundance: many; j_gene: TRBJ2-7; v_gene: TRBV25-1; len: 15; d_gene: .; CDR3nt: TGTGCCAGCAGGCGACAGGAGGCGGGGGCCTACGAGCAGTACTTC; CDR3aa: CASRRQEAGAYEQYF
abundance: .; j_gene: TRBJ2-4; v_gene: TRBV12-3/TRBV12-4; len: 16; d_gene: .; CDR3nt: TGTGCCAGCAGTTTGCTGAAAGGCTTAACTAGGGGCATTCAGTACTTC; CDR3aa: CASSLLKGLTRGIQYF